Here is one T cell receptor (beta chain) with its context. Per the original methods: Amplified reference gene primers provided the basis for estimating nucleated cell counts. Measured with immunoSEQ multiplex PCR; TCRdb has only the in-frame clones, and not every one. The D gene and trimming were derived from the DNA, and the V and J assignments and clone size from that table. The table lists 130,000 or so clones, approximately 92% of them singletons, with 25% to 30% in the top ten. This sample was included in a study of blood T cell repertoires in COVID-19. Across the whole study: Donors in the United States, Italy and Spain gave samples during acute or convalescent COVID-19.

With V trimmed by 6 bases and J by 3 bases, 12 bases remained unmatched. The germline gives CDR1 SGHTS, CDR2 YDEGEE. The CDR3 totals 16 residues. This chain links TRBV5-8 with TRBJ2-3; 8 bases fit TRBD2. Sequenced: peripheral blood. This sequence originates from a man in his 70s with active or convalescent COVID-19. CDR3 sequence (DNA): TGTGCCAGCACCTACCGAGCGGGAGAGGGGACAGATACGCAGTATTTT. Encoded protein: CASTYRAGEGTDTQYF.